This T cell receptor beta chain was sequenced during a study of identical twins. Template switching introduced a universal primer site, and the cDNA bore unique molecular identifiers. Each CDR3 protein is one row after TCRdb ran MiXCR on the 5' RACE reads. The sample carries approximately 700,000 distinct CDR3 sequences, roughly 6% recorded once. This clonotype was found many times. Its antigen is not known. Trimming left V 4 bases short and J 1 base short, with 11 bases between. CDR1 SGHRS and CDR2 YFSETQ come from the germline V gene. There are 14 residues in the CDR3. Study results and limitations: Researchers reported weaker excess twin sharing in beta out-of-frame sequences.

This sequence was found in a man younger than 35 in good health. Sequencing was carried out using naive T cells sorted from blood. The V gene is TRBV5-1, the J gene TRBJ1-1, with D hard to call. The CDR3 loop reads CASSLRGPNTEAFF. The DNA of the CDR3 is TGCGCCAGCAGCCTCCGAGGACCGAACACTGAAGCTTTCTTT.